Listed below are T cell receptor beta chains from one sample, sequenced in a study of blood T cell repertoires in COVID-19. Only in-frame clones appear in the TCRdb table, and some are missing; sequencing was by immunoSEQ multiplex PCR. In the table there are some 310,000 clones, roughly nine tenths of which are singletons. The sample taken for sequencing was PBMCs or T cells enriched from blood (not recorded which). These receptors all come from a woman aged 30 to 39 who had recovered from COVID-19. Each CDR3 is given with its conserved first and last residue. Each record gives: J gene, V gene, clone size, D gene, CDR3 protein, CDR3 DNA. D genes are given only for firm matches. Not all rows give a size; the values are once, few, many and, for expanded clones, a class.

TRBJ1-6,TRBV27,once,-,CASSSSGFSSYNSPLHF,TGTGCCAGCAGTTCATCCGGGTTTAGCTCCTATAATTCACCCCTCCACTTT
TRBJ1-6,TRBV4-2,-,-,CASSQGDSYSPLHF,TGTGCCAGCAGCCAAGGCGACAGTTATTCACCCCTCCACTTT
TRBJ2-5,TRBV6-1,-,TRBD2,CASKVAGAEETQYF,TGTGCCAGCAAAGTGGCGGGAGCGGAGGAGACCCAGTACTTC
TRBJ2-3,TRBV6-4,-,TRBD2,CASSELAGAGVDTQYF,TGTGCCAGCAGTGAACTAGCGGGAGCAGGTGTAGATACGCAGTATTTT
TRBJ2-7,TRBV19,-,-,CASSIGGDYEQYF,TGTGCCAGTAGTATCGGAGGGGACTACGAGCAGTACTTC
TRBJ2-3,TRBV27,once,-,CATQGGADTQYF,TGTGCCACCCAAGGGGGAGCAGATACGCAGTATTTT
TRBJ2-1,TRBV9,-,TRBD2,CASSPGGTLTYNEQFF,TGTGCCAGCAGCCCCGGGGGGACTTTAACCTACAATGAGCAGTTCTTC
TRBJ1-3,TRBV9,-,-,CASSPDSFSGNTIYF,TGTGCCAGCAGCCCGGACAGCTTCTCTGGAAACACCATATATTTT
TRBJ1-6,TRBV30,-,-,CAWSVLQGRSPLHF,TGTGCCTGGAGTGTACTACAGGGAAGGTCACCCCTCCACTTT
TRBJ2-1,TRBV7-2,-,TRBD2,CASSLVTSGRTLKQFF,TGTGCCAGCAGCTTAGTAACTAGCGGGAGGACCCTCAAGCAGTTCTTC
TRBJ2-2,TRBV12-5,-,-,CASGLGPPSSGELFF,TGTGCTAGTGGTTTGGGCCCCCCGAGTAGCGGGGAGCTGTTTTTT
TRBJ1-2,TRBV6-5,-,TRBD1,CASSYSGQGPAGYTF,TGTGCCAGCAGTTACTCGGGACAGGGGCCGGCAGGCTACACCTTC
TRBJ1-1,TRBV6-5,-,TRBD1,CASSWTGANTEAFF,TGTGCCAGCAGTTGGACAGGGGCCAACACTGAAGCTTTCTTT
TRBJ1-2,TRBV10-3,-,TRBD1,CAISDGQEDYGYTF,TGTGCCATCAGTGATGGACAGGAGGACTATGGCTACACCTTC
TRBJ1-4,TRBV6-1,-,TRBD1,CASSDHGQGGEKLFF,TGTGCCAGCAGTGACCACGGACAGGGAGGCGAAAAACTGTTTTTT
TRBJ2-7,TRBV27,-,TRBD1,CASSSPGTGSYEQYF,TGTGCCAGCAGTTCCCCCGGGACAGGGTCCTACGAGCAGTACTTC
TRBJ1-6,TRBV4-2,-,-,CASNTYSYNSPLHF,TGTGCCAGCAACACATACTCCTATAATTCACCCCTCCACTTT
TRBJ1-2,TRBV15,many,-,CATSIGQTSYGYTF,TGTGCCACCAGCATAGGACAGACAAGTTATGGCTACACCTTC
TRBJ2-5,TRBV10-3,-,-,CAISESGGETQYF,TGTGCCATCAGTGAGTCGGGGGGAGAGACCCAGTACTTC
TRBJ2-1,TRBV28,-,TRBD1,CASSPRTGGLYNEQFF,TGTGCCAGCAGTCCCAGGACAGGGGGCTTATACAATGAGCAGTTCTTC
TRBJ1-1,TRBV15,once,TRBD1,CATSRDLWTGGNTEAFF,TGTGCCACCAGCAGAGATCTATGGACAGGCGGGAACACTGAAGCTTTCTTT
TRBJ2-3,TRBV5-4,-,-,CASSLIRLPSTDTQYF,TGTGCCAGCAGCTTGATTAGACTACCGAGCACAGATACGCAGTATTTT
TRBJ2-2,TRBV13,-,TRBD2,CASGWASGPKYSGELFF,TGTGCCAGTGGATGGGCTAGCGGACCGAAATACTCCGGGGAGCTGTTTTTT
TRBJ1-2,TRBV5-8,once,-,CASSLNAANYGYTF,TGTGCCAGCAGCTTGAATGCAGCTAACTATGGCTACACCTTC
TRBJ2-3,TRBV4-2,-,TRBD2,CASSQGPGGNSDTQYF,TGTGCCAGCAGCCAAGGCCCGGGAGGGAATTCAGATACGCAGTATTTT
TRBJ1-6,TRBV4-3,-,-,CASSQRQGHLGIVF,TGCGCCAGCAGCCAAAGGCAGGGCCACCTTGGGATCGTCTTT
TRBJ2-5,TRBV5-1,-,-,CASSLAGGRVETQYF,TGCGCCAGCAGCTTGGCCGGGGGTAGGGTAGAGACCCAGTACTTC
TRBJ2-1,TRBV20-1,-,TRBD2,CSASEETGQGTSGSRNEQFF,TGCAGTGCTAGTGAGGAGACGGGACAGGGGACTAGCGGGAGTCGGAATGAGCAGTTCTTC
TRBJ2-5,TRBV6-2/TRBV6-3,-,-,CASSPIRLGTQYF,TGTGCCAGCAGTCCAATTCGACTAGGGACCCAGTACTTC
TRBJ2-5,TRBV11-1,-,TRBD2,CASSPRGGQETQYF,TGTGCCAGCAGCCCTCGGGGGGGTCAAGAGACCCAGTACTTC
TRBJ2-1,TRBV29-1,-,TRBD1,CSVHWDRGDWEQFF,TGCAGCGTTCATTGGGACAGGGGGGATTGGGAGCAGTTCTTC
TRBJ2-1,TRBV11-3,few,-,CASSLPGGEQFF,TGTGCCAGCAGCCTCCCCGGCGGTGAGCAGTTCTTC
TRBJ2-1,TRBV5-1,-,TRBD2,CASSLAVASGRGREFF,TGCGCCAGCAGCTTGGCCGTGGCTAGCGGGAGAGGAAGGGAGTTCTTC
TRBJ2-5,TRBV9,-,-,CASSGLEWETQYF,TGTGCCAGCAGCGGTTTGGAGTGGGAGACCCAGTACTTC
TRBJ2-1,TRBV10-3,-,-,CAISSTEISYNEQFF,TGTGCCATCAGCTCGACTGAAATCTCCTACAATGAGCAGTTCTTC